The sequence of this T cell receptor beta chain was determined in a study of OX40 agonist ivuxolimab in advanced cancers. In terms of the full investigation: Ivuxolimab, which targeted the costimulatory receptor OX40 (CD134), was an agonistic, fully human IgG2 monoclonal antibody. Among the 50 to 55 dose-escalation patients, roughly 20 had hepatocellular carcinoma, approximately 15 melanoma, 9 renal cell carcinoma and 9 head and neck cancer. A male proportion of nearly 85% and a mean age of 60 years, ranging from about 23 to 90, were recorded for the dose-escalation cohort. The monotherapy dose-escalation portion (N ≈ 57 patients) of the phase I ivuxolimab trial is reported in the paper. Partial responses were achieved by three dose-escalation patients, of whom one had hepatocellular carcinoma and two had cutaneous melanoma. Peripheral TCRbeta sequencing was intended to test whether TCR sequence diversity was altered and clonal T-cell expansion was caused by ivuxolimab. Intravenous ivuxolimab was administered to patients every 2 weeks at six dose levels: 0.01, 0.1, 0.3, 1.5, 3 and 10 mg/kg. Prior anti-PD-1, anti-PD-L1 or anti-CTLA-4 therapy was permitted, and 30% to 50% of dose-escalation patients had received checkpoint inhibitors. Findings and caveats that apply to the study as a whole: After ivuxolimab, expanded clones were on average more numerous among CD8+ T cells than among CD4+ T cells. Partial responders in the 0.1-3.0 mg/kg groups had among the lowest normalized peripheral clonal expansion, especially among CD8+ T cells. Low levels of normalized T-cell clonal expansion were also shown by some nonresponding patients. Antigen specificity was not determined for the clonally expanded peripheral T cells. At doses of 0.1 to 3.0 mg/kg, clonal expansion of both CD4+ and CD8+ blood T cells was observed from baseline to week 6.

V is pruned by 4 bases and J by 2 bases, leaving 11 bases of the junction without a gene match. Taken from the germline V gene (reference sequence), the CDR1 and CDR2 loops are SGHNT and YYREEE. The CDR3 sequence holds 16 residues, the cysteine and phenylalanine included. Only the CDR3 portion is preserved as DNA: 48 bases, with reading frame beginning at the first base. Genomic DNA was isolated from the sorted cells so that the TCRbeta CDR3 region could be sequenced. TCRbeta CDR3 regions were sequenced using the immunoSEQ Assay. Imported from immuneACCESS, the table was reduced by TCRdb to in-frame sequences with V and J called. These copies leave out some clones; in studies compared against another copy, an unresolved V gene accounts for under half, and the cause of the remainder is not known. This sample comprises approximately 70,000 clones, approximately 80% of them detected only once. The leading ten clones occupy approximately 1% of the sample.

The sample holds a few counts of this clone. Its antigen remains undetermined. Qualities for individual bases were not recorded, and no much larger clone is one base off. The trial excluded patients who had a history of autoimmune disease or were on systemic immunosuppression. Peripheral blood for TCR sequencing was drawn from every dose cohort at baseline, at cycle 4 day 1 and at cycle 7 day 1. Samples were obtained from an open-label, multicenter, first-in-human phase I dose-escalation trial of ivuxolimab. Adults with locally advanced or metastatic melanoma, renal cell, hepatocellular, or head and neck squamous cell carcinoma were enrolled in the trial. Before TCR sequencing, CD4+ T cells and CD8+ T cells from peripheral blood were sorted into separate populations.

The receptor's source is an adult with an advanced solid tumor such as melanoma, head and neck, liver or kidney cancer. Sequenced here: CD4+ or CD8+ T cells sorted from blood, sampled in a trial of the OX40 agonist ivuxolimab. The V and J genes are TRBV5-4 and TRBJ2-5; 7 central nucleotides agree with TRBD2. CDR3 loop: CASSPPGLDGQETQYF. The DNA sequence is TGTGCCAGCAGCCCCCCCGGACTAGACGGGCAAGAGACCCAGTACTTC.